The sequence of this T cell receptor (beta chain) was determined in a study of CD8 T cells in ankylosing spondylitis. Study-level findings and limits: Significant enrichment of disease-linked clones was reportedly seen in matched ankylosing spondylitis synovial fluid. Certain motif variants had earlier been reported in reactive arthritis synovial fluid and blood. Those disease-linked clones were CD8+; they were also relatively rare in peripheral blood.

The germline V gene encodes CDR1 SQVTM and CDR2 ANQGSEA. V was trimmed by 6 bases and J by 4 bases, leaving 15 bases between them. This CDR3 is built from 14 residues. TCRdb re-called the 5' RACE reads with MiXCR, one entry per CDR3 protein. Among roughly 200,000 distinct CDR3 sequences listed, 9.5% to 15% were seen once. This clonotype was counted many times. What it recognizes is unknown. V and J are TRBV29-1 and TRBJ2-2; D is perhaps TRBD1 (6 bases). The specimen sequenced was blood, either unsorted or a sorted T cell fraction (not recorded which). The receptor was derived from a male donor with ankylosing spondylitis or in good health (not recorded which). Here the CDR3 reads CSVETGLATGELFF. CDR3 coding DNA: TGCAGCGTGGAAACAGGGCTGGCCACCGGGGAGCTGTTTTTT.